The source of this T cell receptor beta chain is a study of T cell clones after liver transplantation. Study context: Three of eight recipients were HCV-positive; others had non-autoimmune, non-viral indications. Points from the study as a whole: In two subjects, few donor cells limited the measurable donor-reactive repertoire.

This clone has just a few counts. Antigen specificity is unknown. The data were produced by immunoSEQ multiplex PCR, yet TCRdb's version contains in-frame clones alone and is incomplete. The table records approximately 75,000 clones, 80% of them present only once. Germline CDR1 reads MDHEN; CDR2 reads SYDVKM. Trimming stripped 6 bases from V and 4 bases from J, with 12 bases between. CDR3 length: 13 residues. This chain connects TRBV28 to TRBJ1-2; D is perhaps TRBD1 (6 bases). The TCR sequence derives from a human patient who received a liver transplant. Some T cells may arise from the graft donor. This sample comprised CD4+ T cells from blood, obtained 12 months after liver transplant. CDR3: CASSPGQFYGYTF. In DNA form, the CDR3 reads TGTGCCAGCAGCCCCGGACAGTTCTATGGCTACACCTTC.